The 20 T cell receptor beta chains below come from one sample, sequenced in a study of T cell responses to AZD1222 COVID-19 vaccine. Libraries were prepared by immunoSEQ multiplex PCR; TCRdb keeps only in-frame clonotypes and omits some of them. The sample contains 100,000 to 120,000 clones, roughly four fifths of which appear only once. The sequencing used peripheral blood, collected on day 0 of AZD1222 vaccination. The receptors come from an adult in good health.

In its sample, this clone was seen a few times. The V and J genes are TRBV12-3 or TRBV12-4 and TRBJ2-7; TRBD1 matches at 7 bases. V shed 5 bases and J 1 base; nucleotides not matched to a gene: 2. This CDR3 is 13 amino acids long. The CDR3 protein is CASSQDRSYEQYF. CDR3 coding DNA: TGTGCCAGCAGTCAGGACAGGTCCTACGAGCAGTACTTC.

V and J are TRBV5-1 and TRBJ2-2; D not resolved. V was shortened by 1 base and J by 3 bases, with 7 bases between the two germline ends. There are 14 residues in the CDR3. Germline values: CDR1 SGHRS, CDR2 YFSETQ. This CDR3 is CASSLIPDTGELFF. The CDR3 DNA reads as TGCGCCAGCAGCTTGATCCCTGACACCGGGGAGCTGTTTTTT. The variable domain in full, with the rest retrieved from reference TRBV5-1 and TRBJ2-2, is KAGVTQTPRYLIKTRGQQVTLSCSPISGHRSVSWYQQTPGQGLQFLFEYFSETQRNKGNFPGRFSGRQFSNSRSEMNVSTLELGDSALYLCASSLIPDTGELFFGEGSRLTVL.

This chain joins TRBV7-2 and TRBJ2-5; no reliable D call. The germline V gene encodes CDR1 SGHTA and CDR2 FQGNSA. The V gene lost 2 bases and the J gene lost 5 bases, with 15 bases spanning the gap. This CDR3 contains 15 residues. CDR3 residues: CASSLMKNLMETQYF. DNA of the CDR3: TGTGCCAGCAGCTTAATGAAGAACCTCATGGAGACCCAGTACTTC.

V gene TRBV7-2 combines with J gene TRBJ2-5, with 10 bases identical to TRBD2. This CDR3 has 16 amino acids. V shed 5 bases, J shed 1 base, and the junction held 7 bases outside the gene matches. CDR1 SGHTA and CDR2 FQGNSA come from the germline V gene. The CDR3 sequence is CASSPYSGGLQETQYF. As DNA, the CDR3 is TGTGCCAGCAGCCCTTATAGCGGGGGGCTCCAAGAGACCCAGTACTTC.

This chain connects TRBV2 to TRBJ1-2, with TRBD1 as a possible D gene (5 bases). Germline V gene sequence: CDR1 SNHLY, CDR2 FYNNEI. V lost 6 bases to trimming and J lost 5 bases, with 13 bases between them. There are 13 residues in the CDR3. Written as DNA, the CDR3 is TGTGCCAGCAGCGGGGACGGGACGTATGGCTACACCTTC. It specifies CASSGDGTYGYTF.

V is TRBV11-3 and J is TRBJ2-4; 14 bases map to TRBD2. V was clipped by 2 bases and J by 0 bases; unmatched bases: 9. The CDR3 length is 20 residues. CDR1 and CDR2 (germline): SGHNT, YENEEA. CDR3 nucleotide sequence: TGTGCCAGCAGCTTACCGGGACTAGCGGGAGATCGGCTAGCCAAAAACATTCAGTACTTC. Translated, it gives CASSLPGLAGDRLAKNIQYF.

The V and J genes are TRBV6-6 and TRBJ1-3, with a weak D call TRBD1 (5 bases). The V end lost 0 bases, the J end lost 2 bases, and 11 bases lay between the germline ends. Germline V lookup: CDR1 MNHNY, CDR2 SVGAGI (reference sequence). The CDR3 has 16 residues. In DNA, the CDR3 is TGTGCCAGCAGTTACTCGCTGCGGGGCCCTGGAAACACCATATATTTT. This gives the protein CASSYSLRGPGNTIYF.

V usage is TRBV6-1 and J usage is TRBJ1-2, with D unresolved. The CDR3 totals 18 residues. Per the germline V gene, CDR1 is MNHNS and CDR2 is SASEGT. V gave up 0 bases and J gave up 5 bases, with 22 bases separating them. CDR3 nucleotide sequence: TGTGCCAGCAGTGAAGCCATTGGGGTGGGCAGAAACGGGTATGGCTACACCTTC. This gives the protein CASSEAIGVGRNGYGYTF.

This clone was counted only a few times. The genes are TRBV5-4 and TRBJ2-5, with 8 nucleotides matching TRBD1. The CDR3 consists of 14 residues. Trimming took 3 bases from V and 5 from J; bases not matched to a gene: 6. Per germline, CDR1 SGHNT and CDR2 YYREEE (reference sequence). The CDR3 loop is CASSSRTGKETQYF. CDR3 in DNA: TGTGCCAGCAGCTCCAGGACAGGGAAGGAGACCCAGTACTTC. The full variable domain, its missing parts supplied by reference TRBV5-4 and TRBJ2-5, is ETGVTQSPTHLIKTRGQQVTLRCSSQSGHNTVSWYQQALGQGPQFIFQYYREEENGRGNFPPRFSGLQFPNYSSELNVNALELDDSALYLCASSSRTGKETQYFGPGTRLLVL.

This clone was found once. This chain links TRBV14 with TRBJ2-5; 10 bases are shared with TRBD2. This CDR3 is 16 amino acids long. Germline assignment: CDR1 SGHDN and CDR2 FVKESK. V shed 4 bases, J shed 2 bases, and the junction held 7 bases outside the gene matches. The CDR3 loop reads CASSRGLARLQETQYF. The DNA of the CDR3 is TGTGCCAGCAGCCGGGGACTAGCGCGACTTCAAGAGACCCAGTACTTC.

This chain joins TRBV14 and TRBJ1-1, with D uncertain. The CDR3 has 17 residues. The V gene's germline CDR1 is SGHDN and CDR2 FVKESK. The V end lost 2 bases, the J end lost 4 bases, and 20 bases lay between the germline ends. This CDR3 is CASSQYQTAYRGTEAFF. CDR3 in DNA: TGTGCCAGCAGCCAATACCAAACAGCCTACCGTGGCACTGAAGCTTTCTTT. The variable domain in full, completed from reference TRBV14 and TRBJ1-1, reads EAGVTQFPSHSVIEKGQTVTLRCDPISGHDNLYWYRRVMGKEIKFLLHFVKESKQDESGMPNNRFLAERTGGTYSTLKVQPAELEDSGVYFCASSQYQTAYRGTEAFFGQGTRLTVV.

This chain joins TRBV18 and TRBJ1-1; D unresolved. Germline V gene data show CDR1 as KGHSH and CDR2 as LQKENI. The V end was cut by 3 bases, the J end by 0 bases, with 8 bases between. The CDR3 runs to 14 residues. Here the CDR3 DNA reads TGTGCCAGCTCACCTGACACGCTGAACACTGAAGCTTTCTTT. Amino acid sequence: CASSPDTLNTEAFF.

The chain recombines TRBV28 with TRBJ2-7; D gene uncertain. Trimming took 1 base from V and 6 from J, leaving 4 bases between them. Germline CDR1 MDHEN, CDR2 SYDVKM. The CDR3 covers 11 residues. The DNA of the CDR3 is TGTGCCAGCAGTTTATCTTTCGAGCAGTACTTC. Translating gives CASSLSFEQYF. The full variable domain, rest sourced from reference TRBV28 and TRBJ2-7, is DVKVTQSSRYLVKRTGEKVFLECVQDMDHENMFWYRQDPGLGLRLIYFSYDVKMKEKGDIPEGYSVSREKKERFSLILESASTNQTSMYLCASSLSFEQYFGPGTRLTVT.

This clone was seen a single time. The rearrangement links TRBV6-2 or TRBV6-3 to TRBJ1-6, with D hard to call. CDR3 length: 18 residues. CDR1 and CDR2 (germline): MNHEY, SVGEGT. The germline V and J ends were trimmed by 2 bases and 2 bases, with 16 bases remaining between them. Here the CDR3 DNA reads TGTGCCAGCAGTTACCCCGGTTCAGGATACGCCTATAATTCACCCCTCCACTTT. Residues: CASSYPGSGYAYNSPLHF.

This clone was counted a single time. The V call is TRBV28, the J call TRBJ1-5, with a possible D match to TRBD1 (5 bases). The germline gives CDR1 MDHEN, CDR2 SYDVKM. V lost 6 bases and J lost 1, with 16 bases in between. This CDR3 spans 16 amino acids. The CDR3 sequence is CASSRRQRTSNQPQHF. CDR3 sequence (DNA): TGTGCCAGCAGCCGCCGACAGAGGACGAGCAATCAGCCCCAGCATTTT. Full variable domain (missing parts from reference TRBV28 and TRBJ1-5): DVKVTQSSRYLVKRTGEKVFLECVQDMDHENMFWYRQDPGLGLRLIYFSYDVKMKEKGDIPEGYSVSREKKERFSLILESASTNQTSMYLCASSRRQRTSNQPQHFGDGTRLSIL.

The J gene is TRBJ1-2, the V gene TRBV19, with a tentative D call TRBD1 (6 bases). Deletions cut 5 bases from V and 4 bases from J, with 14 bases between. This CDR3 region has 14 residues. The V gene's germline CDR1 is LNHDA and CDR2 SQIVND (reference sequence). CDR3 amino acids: CASSSGAVVYGYTF. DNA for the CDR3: TGTGCCAGTAGTTCGGGGGCGGTTGTCTATGGCTACACCTTC.

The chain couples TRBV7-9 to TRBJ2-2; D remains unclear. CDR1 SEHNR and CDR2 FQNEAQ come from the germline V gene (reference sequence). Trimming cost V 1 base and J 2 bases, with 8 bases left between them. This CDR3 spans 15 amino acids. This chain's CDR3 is CASSLERRNTGELFF. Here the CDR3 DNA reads TGTGCCAGCAGCTTAGAACGTCGCAACACCGGGGAGCTGTTTTTT.

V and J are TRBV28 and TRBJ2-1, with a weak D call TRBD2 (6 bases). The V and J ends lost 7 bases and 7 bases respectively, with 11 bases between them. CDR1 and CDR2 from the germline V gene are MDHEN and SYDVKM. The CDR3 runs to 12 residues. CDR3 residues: CASTKRGNEQFF. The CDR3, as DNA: TGTGCCAGCACAAAACGGGGGAATGAGCAGTTCTTC.

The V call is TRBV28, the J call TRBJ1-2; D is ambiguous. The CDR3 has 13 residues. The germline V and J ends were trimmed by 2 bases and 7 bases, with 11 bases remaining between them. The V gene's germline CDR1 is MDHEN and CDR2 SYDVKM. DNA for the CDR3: TGTGCCAGCAGTTTACGGTCCTTCCTTGGCTACACCTTC. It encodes CASSLRSFLGYTF.

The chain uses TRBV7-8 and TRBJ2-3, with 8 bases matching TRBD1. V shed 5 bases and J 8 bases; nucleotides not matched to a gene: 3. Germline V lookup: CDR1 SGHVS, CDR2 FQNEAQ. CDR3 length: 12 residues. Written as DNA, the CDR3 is TGTGCCAGCAGCGCCACAGGGGGTACGCAGTATTTT. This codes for CASSATGGTQYF.